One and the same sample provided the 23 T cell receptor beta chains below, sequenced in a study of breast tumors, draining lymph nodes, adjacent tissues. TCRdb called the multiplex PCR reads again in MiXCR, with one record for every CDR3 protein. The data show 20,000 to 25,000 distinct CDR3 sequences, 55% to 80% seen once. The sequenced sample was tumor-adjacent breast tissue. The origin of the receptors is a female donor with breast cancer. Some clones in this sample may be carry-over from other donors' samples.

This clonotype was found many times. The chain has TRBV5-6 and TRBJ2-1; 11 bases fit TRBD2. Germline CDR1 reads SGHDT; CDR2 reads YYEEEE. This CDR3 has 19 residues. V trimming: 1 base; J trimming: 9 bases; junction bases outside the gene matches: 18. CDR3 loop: CASSLRQASGRPRVGEQFF. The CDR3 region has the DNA TGTGCCAGCAGCTTGCGTCAGGCTAGCGGGAGGCCCCGGGTAGGTGAGCAGTTCTTC.

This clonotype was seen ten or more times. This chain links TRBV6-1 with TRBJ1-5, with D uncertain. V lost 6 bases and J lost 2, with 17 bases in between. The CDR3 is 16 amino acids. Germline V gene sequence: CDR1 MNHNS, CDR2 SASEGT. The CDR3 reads CASSQMGARGNQPQHF. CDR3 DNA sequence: TGTGCCAGCAGCCAAATGGGCGCACGGGGCAATCAGCCCCAGCATTTT.

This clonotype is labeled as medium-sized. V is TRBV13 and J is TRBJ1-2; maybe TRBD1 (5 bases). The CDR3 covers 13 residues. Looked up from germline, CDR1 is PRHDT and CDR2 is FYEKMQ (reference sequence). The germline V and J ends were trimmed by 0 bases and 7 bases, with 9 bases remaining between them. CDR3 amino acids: CASSLGQGTGYTF. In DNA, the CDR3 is TGTGCCAGCAGCTTAGGGCAGGGAACTGGCTACACCTTC.

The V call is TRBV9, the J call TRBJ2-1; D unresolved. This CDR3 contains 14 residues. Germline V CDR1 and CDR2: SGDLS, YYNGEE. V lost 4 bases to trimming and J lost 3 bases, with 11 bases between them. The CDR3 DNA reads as TGTGCCAGCAGCCCCCGGACCCTCTACAATGAGCAGTTCTTC. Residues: CASSPRTLYNEQFF.

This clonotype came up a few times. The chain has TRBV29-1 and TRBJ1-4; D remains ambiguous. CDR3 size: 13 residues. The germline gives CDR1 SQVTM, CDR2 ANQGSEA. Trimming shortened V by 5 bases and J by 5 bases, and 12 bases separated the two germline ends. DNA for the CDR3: TGCAGCGTTAGTCCCGGAGGCAATGAAAAACTGTTTTTT. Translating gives CSVSPGGNEKLFF. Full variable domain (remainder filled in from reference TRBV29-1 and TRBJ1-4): SAVISQKPSRDICQRGTSLTIQCQVDSQVTMMFWYRQQPGQSLTLIATANQGSEATYESGFVIDKFPISRPNLTFSTLTVSNMSPEDSSIYLCSVSPGGNEKLFFGSGTQLSVL.

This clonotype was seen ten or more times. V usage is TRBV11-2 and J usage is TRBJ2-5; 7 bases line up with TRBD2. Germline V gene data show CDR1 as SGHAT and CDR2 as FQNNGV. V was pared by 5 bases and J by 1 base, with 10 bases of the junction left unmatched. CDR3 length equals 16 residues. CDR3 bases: TGTGCCAGCAGCCAACTCCTAGCGGAGCTCCAAGAGACCCAGTACTTC. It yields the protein CASSQLLAELQETQYF. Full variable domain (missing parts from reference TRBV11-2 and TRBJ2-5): EAGVAQSPRYKIIEKRQSVAFWCNPISGHATLYWYQQILGQGPKLLIQFQNNGVVDDSQLPKDRFSAERLKGVDSTLKIQPAKLEDSAVYLCASSQLLAELQETQYFGPGTRLLVL.

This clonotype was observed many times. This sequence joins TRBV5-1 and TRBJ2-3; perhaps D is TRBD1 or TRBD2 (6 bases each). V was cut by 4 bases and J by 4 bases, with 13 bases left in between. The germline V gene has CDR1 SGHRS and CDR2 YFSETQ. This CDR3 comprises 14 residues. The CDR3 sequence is CASSPYRGADTQYF. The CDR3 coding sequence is TGCGCCAGCAGCCCGTATAGGGGGGCAGATACGCAGTATTTT.

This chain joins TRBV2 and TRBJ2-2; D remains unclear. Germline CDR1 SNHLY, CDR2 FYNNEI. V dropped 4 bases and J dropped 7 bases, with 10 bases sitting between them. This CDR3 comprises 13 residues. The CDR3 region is CASSVRGFGELFF. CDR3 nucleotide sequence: TGTGCCAGCAGTGTTCGTGGGTTCGGGGAGCTGTTTTTT.

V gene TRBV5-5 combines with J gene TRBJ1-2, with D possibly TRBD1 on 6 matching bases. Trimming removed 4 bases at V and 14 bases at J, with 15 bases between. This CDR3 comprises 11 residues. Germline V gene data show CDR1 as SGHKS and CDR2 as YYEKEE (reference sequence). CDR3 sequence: CASSNRVGETF. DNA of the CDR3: TGTGCCAGCAGCAACAGGGTAGGAGAGACCTTC.

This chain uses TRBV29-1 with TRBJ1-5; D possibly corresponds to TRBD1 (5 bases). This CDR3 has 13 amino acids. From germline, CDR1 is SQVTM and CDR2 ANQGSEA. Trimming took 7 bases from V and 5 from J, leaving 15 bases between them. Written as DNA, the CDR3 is TGCAGCGCCGGAACGGGGCCCGATCAGCCCCAGCATTTT. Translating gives CSAGTGPDQPQHF.

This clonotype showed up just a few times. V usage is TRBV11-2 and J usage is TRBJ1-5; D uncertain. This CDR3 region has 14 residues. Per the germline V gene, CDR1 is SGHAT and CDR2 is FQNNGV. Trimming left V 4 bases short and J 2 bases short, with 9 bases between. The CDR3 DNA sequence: TGTGCCAGCAGCTCCTCCGGAGGCAATCAGCCCCAGCATTTT. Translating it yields CASSSSGGNQPQHF.

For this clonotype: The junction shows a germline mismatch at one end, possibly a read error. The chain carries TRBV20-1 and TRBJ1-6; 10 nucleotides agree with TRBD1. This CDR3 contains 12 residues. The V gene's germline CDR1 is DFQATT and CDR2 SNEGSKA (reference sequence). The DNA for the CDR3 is TGCAGCGGGACAGGGGCTTGGTCACCCCCCCACTTT. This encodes CSGTGAWSPPHF.

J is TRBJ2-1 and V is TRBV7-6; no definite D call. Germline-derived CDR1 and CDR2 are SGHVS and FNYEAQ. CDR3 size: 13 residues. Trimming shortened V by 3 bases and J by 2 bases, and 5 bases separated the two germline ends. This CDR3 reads CASSLNAYNEQFF. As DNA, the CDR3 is TGTGCCAGCAGCTTGAACGCCTACAATGAGCAGTTCTTC.

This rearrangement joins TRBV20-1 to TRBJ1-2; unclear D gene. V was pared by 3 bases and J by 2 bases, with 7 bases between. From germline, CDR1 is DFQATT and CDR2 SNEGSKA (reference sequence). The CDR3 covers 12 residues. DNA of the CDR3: TGCAGTGCTAGTGAGGACAACTATGGCTACACCTTC. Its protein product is CSASEDNYGYTF.

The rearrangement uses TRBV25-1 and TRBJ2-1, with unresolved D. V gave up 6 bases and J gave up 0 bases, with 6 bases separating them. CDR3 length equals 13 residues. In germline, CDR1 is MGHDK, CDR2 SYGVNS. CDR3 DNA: TGTGCCAGCAGGGGATTCTCCTACAATGAGCAGTTCTTC. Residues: CASRGFSYNEQFF.

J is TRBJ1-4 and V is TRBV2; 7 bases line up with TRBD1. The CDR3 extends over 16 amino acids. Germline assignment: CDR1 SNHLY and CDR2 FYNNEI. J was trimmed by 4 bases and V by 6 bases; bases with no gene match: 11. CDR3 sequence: CASRGTENLLNEKLFF. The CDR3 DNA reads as TGTGCCAGCAGAGGGACAGAAAACCTACTTAATGAAAAACTGTTTTTT.

CDR3 residues: CASSPGTGGRNEQYF. The CDR3 nucleotides read TGCGCCAGCAGCCCCGGGACAGGGGGGAGGAACGAGCAGTACTTC. This chain uses TRBV4-1 with TRBJ2-7; 11 bases match TRBD1. Per the germline V gene, CDR1 is MGHRA and CDR2 is YSYEKL. The junction had 7 bases not matched to a gene; V was cut back by 4 bases and J by 5 bases. The CDR3 covers 15 residues.

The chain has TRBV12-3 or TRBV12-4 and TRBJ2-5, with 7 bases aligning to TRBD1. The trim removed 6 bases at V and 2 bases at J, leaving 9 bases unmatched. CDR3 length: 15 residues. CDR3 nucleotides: TGTGCCAGCAGACCTAAACAGACAGGGCAAGAGACCCAGTACTTC. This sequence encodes CASRPKQTGQETQYF.

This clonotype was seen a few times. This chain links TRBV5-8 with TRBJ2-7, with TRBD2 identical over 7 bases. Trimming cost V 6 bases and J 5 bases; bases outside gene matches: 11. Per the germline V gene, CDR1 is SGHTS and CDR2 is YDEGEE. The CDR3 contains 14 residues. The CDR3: CASTNLAAGNEQYF. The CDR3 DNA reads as TGTGCCAGCACCAATCTAGCGGCAGGTAACGAGCAGTACTTC.

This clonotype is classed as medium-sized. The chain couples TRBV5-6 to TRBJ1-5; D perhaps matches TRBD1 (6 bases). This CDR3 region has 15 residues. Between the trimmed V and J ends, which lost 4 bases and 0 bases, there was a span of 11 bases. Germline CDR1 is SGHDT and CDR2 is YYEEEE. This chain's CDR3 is CASSIQGYSNQPQHF. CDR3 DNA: TGTGCCAGCAGCATTCAGGGGTATAGCAATCAGCCCCAGCATTTT. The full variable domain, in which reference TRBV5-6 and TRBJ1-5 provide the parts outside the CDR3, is DAGVTQSPTHLIKTRGQQVTLRCSPKSGHDTVSWYQQALGQGPQFIFQYYEEEERQRGNFPDRFSGHQFPNYSSELNVNALLLGDSALYLCASSIQGYSNQPQHFGDGTRLSIL.

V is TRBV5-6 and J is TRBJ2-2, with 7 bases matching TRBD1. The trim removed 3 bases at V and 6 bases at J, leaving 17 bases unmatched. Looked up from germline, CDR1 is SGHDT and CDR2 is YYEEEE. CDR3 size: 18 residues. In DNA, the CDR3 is TGTGCCAGCAGCTACGGGACAGCGTCGTCGGGATCGTCCGGGGAGCTGTTTTTT. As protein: CASSYGTASSGSSGELFF. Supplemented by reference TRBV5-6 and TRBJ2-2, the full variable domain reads DAGVTQSPTHLIKTRGQQVTLRCSPKSGHDTVSWYQQALGQGPQFIFQYYEEEERQRGNFPDRFSGHQFPNYSSELNVNALLLGDSALYLCASSYGTASSGSSGELFFGEGSRLTVL.

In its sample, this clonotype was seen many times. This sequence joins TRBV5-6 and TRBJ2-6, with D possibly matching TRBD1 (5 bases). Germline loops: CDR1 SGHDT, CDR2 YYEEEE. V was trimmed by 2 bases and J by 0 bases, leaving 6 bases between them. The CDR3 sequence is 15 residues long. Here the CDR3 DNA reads TGTGCCAGCAGCTTCGACAGCTCTGGGGCCAACGTCCTGACTTTC. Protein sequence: CASSFDSSGANVLTF.

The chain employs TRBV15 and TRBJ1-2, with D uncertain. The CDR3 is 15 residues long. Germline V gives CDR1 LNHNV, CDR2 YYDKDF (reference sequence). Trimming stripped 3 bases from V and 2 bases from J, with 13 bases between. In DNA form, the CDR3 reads TGTGCCACCAGCAGTCTCGCCGGCAGAAACTATGGCTACACCTTC. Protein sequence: CATSSLAGRNYGYTF.